The 27 T cell receptor beta chains in this list originate from one sample, sequenced in a study of T cell repertoires in aging, cancer and after chemotherapy. Amplification of TCR beta used genomic DNA extracted from peripheral blood. A mixed TRB-A/B primer pool amplified rearranged TRB by multiplex touch-down PCR. TCRdb called the multiplex PCR reads again in MiXCR, with one record for every CDR3 protein. The profile shows 4,000 or so distinct CDR3 sequences, around 23% of them singletons. The sequenced sample was blood. The receptor set was obtained from a human donor in good health. The donor label of this sample is uncertain.

By share, this clonotype ranks as medium-sized. The chain recombines TRBV19 with TRBJ1-2; 8 bases agree with TRBD1. The CDR3 has 15 amino acids. The trim removed 3 bases at V and 2 bases at J, leaving 5 bases unmatched. CDR1 is LNHDA, CDR2 SQIVND, per germline (reference sequence). CDR3: CASSMLTGANYGYTF. The CDR3 nucleotides are TGTGCCAGTAGTATGCTGACAGGGGCAAACTATGGCTACACCTTC.

In its sample, this clonotype was seen a few times. The V call is TRBV7-9, the J call TRBJ2-7, with 9 bases fitting TRBD1. Germline CDR1 reads SEHNR; CDR2 reads FQNEAQ (reference sequence). The ends lost 2 bases at V and 2 bases at J; junction bases unmatched: 4. The CDR3 runs to 15 residues. CDR3 coding DNA: TGTGCCAGCAGCTTAAAAGGGACAGGGACCTACGAGCAGTACTTC. This encodes CASSLKGTGTYEQYF.

Only a few counts were recorded for this clonotype. This chain uses TRBV6-2 or TRBV6-3 with TRBJ2-4, with 7 bases identical to TRBD2. The CDR3 sequence is 14 residues long. CDR1 is MNHEY and CDR2 is SVGEGT in the germline V gene. Germline trimming cut 4 bases from V and 7 bases from J; bases unmatched to any gene: 7. CDR3 sequence: CASSFPSGGNIQYF. The CDR3 region has the DNA TGTGCCAGCAGTTTCCCTTCCGGGGGGAACATTCAGTACTTC.

In this sample, this clonotype is medium-sized. The chain carries TRBV18 and TRBJ2-1, with 7 bases lining up with TRBD1. Germline V gene sequence: CDR1 KGHSH, CDR2 LQKENI. This CDR3 is built from 17 residues. V was pared by 0 bases and J by 3 bases, with 8 bases of the junction left unmatched. This chain's CDR3 is CASSPPPIGTVYNEQFF. CDR3 nucleotide sequence: TGTGCCAGCTCACCACCGCCGATTGGGACAGTCTACAATGAGCAGTTCTTC. Complete variable domain (other parts from reference TRBV18 and TRBJ2-1): NAGVMQNPRHLVRRRGQEARLRCSPMKGHSHVYWYRQLPEEGLKFMVYLQKENIIDESGMPKERFSAEFPKEGPSILRIQQVVRGDSAAYFCASSPPPIGTVYNEQFFGPGTRLTVL.

CDR3 sequence: CASRDRVTEAFF. DNA for the CDR3: TGTGCCAGCCGGGACAGGGTTACTGAAGCTTTCTTT. The chain links TRBV6-2 or TRBV6-3 to TRBJ1-1; 9 nucleotides match TRBD1. V shed 8 bases, J shed 5 bases, and the junction held 3 bases outside the gene matches. The CDR3 totals 12 residues. Germline CDR1 and CDR2: MNHEY and SVGEGT.

Relative to its sample, this clonotype is large (0.1 to 1%). V and J are TRBV29-1 and TRBJ2-2; maybe TRBD2 (5 bases). The CDR3 spans 15 residues. Germline loops: CDR1 SQVTM, CDR2 ANQGSEA. With 5 bases removed from V and 2 bases from J, the gap between germline ends came to 15 bases. For the CDR3, the DNA is TGCAGCGTTCGCTCGGGAACTTCAAACACCGGGGAGCTGTTTTTT. Translated: CSVRSGTSNTGELFF.

This clonotype is labeled medium-sized. This sequence joins TRBV18 and TRBJ1-4; perhaps TRBD1 as D (5 bases). This CDR3 comprises 16 residues. The germline gives CDR1 KGHSH, CDR2 LQKENI. Trimming stripped 1 base from V and 0 bases from J, with 9 bases between. The CDR3 region is CASSPRQIATNEKLFF. CDR3 coding DNA: TGTGCCAGCTCACCACGACAGATTGCAACTAATGAAAAACTGTTTTTT.

This clonotype is categorized as medium-sized. This chain uses TRBV6-2 or TRBV6-3 with TRBJ1-5, with D possibly being TRBD1 (5 bases). Trimming took 5 bases from V and 0 from J, leaving 11 bases between them. Germline V gene lookup returns CDR1 MNHEY and CDR2 SVGEGT. CDR3 size: 15 residues. CDR3 sequence: CASSLRGDSNQPQHF. CDR3 nucleotide sequence: TGTGCCAGCAGTCTTAGGGGAGATAGCAATCAGCCCCAGCATTTT.

V usage is TRBV5-4 and J usage is TRBJ2-7; 8 nucleotides align to TRBD1. This CDR3 is 16 amino acids long. Germline assignment: CDR1 SGHNT and CDR2 YYREEE (reference sequence). The V and J ends lost 1 base and 2 bases, in that order; junction bases with no gene match: 8. CDR3 DNA: TGTGCCAGCAGCTTGCCCCTCGGACAGGGAACCTACGAGCAGTACTTC. Translation gives CASSLPLGQGTYEQYF. The full variable domain, in which reference TRBV5-4 and TRBJ2-7 provide the parts outside the CDR3, is ETGVTQSPTHLIKTRGQQVTLRCSSQSGHNTVSWYQQALGQGPQFIFQYYREEENGRGNFPPRFSGLQFPNYSSELNVNALELDDSALYLCASSLPLGQGTYEQYFGPGTRLTVT.

The J gene is TRBJ2-5, the V gene TRBV5-1, with unresolved D. V was shortened by 0 bases and J by 4 bases, with 4 bases between the two germline ends. This CDR3 is built from 12 residues. Per the germline V gene, CDR1 is SGHRS and CDR2 is YFSETQ. The CDR3 DNA is TGCGCCAGCAGCTTGGGATTAGAGACCCAGTACTTC. It specifies CASSLGLETQYF.

This rearrangement joins TRBV20-1 to TRBJ2-7; TRBD1 is a possible D gene (5 bases). V shed 5 bases and J shed 0 bases, with 14 bases lying between them. This CDR3 has 14 residues. Per the germline V gene, CDR1 is DFQATT and CDR2 is SNEGSKA (reference sequence). The chain's CDR3 is CSAEAVQGSYEQYF. The CDR3 coding sequence is TGCAGTGCTGAGGCAGTCCAGGGCTCCTACGAGCAGTACTTC.

This clonotype is termed medium-sized (0.01 to 0.1%). V is TRBV30 and J is TRBJ2-2; a possible D gene is TRBD2 (6 bases). This CDR3 spans 12 amino acids. V shed 5 bases and J shed 5 bases, with 9 bases lying between them. Per the germline V gene, CDR1 is GTSNPN and CDR2 is SVGIG (reference sequence). CDR3 DNA sequence: TGTGCCTGGGGAGGGAGGACCGGGGAGCTGTTTTTT. Translating it yields CAWGGRTGELFF.

V gene TRBV6-6 combines with J gene TRBJ1-5, with 9 positions matching TRBD1. Trimming at V came to 6 bases and at J to 4 bases, leaving 10 bases not matched to a gene. The CDR3 contains 16 residues. Germline V gene sequence: CDR1 MNHNY, CDR2 SVGAGI (reference sequence). The CDR3 spells CASRQIRDRVNQPQHF. The CDR3 DNA is TGTGCCAGCAGACAAATCCGGGACAGGGTTAATCAGCCCCAGCATTTT.

The rearrangement joins TRBV5-5 to TRBJ1-4, with unresolved D. V was trimmed by 7 bases and J by 0 bases, leaving 13 bases between them. Germline CDR1 SGHKS, CDR2 YYEKEE (reference sequence). The CDR3 totals 15 residues. DNA for the CDR3: TGTGCCAGCGGGAGGATCGAGGCAACTAATGAAAAACTGTTTTTT. Translated: CASGRIEATNEKLFF.

The rearrangement links TRBV5-1 to TRBJ2-1, with 8 bases lining up with TRBD2. Germline-derived CDR1 and CDR2 are SGHRS and YFSETQ. V was clipped by 4 bases and J by 6 bases; unmatched bases: 6. There are 14 residues in the CDR3. Written as DNA, the CDR3 is TGCGCCAGCAGCCCCGGGGGGGCCTCCAATGAGCAGTTCTTC. It encodes CASSPGGASNEQFF.

Within the sample, this clonotype is medium-sized. J is TRBJ2-7 and V is TRBV5-1, with D perhaps TRBD1 (5 bases). The CDR3 has 14 amino acids. Germline CDR1 is SGHRS and CDR2 is YFSETQ. Between the trimmed V and J ends, which lost 0 bases and 2 bases, there was a span of 9 bases. The CDR3 spells CASSLEQGPYEQYF. The DNA for the CDR3 is TGCGCCAGCAGCTTGGAGCAGGGCCCCTACGAGCAGTACTTC.

This clonotype rates as medium-sized. The chain carries TRBV29-1 and TRBJ2-7; D is tentatively TRBD1 or TRBD2 (5 bases each). Germline loops: CDR1 SQVTM, CDR2 ANQGSEA. Trimming took off 7 bases at V and 6 bases at J, with 19 bases between the two ends. The CDR3 is 13 amino acids. The CDR3 DNA follows: TGCAGCGCTGGGACCACATCGGCGGGCGAGCAGTACTTC. Translation: CSAGTTSAGEQYF.

By sample fraction, this clonotype is medium-sized. The chain has TRBV18 and TRBJ1-2; D gene unclear. Between the trimmed V and J ends, which lost 2 bases and 3 bases, there was a span of 10 bases. This CDR3 contains 14 residues. Germline V lookup: CDR1 KGHSH, CDR2 LQKENI. The CDR3 sequence: CASSPSRDHYGYTF. CDR3 bases: TGTGCCAGCTCACCATCTCGCGACCACTATGGCTACACCTTC.

V is TRBV12-3 or TRBV12-4 and J is TRBJ2-3; TRBD2 aligns across 11 bases. The V and J ends lost 3 bases and 0 bases, in that order; junction bases with no gene match: 2. CDR3 size: 16 residues. The CDR3 region has the DNA TGTGCCAGCAGTTTTAGCGGGGGGGCGAGCACAGATACGCAGTATTTT. Translation gives CASSFSGGASTDTQYF.

This clonotype is categorized as medium-sized (0.01 to 0.1%). The chain employs TRBV6-5 and TRBJ2-7; D is possibly TRBD1 (7 bases). This CDR3 comprises 13 residues. V dropped 8 bases and J dropped 3 bases, with 14 bases sitting between them. CDR1 and CDR2 from the germline V gene are MNHEY and SVGAGI. CDR3 coding DNA: TGTGCCAGCGGAGGGACAGTACGCTACGAGCAGTACTTC. It translates to CASGGTVRYEQYF.

V usage is TRBV6-4 and J usage is TRBJ2-3, with TRBD2 identical over 8 bases. V lost 5 bases to trimming and J lost 2 bases; unmatched junction nucleotides: 3. The CDR3 is 14 residues long. Germline V CDR1 and CDR2: MRHNA, SNTAGT. The CDR3 here is CASSPGLATDTQYF. In DNA form, the CDR3 reads TGTGCCAGCAGTCCAGGACTAGCCACAGATACGCAGTATTTT.

By share of the sample, this clonotype is medium-sized. This chain connects TRBV6-5 to TRBJ1-5; 8 nucleotides align to TRBD1. Germline V CDR1 and CDR2: MNHEY, SVGAGI. After removal of 6 bases from V and 9 bases from J, the junction contained 10 bases not matched to a gene. The CDR3 is 14 amino acids. The CDR3 spells CASSDGTGPWPQHF. In nucleotides, the CDR3 is TGTGCCAGCAGCGACGGGACAGGTCCTTGGCCCCAGCATTTT.

For this clonotype: A clone one base away is much larger, so this may be a read error. The rearrangement uses TRBV19 and TRBJ1-6, with D uncertain. The CDR3 consists of 17 residues. Trimming removed 10 bases at V and 2 bases at J, with 21 bases between. Germline V gene data show CDR1 as LNHDA and CDR2 as SQIVND (reference sequence). The CDR3 nucleotides read TGTGCCATTAGAGAAGCCAGGACGCGGACCTATAATTCACCCCTCCACTTT. Translated: CAIREARTRTYNSPLHF.

A few counts support this clonotype. V gene TRBV11-1 combines with J gene TRBJ2-1; TRBD2 agrees at 10 bases. The germline V gene has CDR1 SGHAT and CDR2 FQDESV (reference sequence). The CDR3 runs 14 residues. V was pared by 5 bases and J by 10 bases, with 8 bases of the junction left unmatched. This chain's CDR3 is CASSPLRLAGEQFF. DNA for the CDR3: TGTGCCAGCAGCCCCCTCAGACTAGCGGGCGAGCAGTTCTTC.

The chain couples TRBV6-4 to TRBJ2-3, with 11 bases aligning to TRBD2. This CDR3 has 15 residues. V lost 0 bases to trimming and J lost 4 bases; unmatched junction nucleotides: 0. Germline CDR1 reads MRHNA; CDR2 reads SNTAGT. The CDR3 is CASSDSSGGADTQYF. Here the CDR3 DNA reads TGTGCCAGCAGTGACTCTAGCGGGGGGGCAGATACGCAGTATTTT.

This clonotype was detected a few times. This chain uses TRBV13 with TRBJ2-2; 10 nucleotides line up with TRBD1. The J segment lost 1 base and the V segment lost 4 bases, leaving 12 bases of the junction unmatched. Germline V gives CDR1 PRHDT, CDR2 FYEKMQ (reference sequence). The length of the CDR3 is 19 residues. The DNA of the CDR3 is TGTGCCAGCAGCTCCCGGGACAGGGGTTTAGGTGAGAACACCGGGGAGCTGTTTTTT. Its protein is CASSSRDRGLGENTGELFF.

This clonotype was seen a handful of times. The V call is TRBV11-2, the J call TRBJ2-1; D gene ambiguous. In germline, CDR1 is SGHAT, CDR2 FQNNGV. CDR3 size: 15 residues. The V end was cut by 1 base, the J end by 0 bases, with 7 bases between. The CDR3 reads CASSLVTFSYNEQFF. The CDR3 DNA sequence: TGTGCCAGCAGCTTAGTTACGTTCTCCTACAATGAGCAGTTCTTC.